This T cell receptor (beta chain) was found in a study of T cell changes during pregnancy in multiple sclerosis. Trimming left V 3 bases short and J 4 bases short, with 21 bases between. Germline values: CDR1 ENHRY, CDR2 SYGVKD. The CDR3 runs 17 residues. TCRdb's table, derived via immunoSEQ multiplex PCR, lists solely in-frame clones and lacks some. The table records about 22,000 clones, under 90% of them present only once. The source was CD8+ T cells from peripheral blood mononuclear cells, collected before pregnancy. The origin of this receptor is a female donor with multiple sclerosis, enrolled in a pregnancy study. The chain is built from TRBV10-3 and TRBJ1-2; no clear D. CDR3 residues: CAISDPFDGELIYGYTF. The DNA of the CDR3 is TGTGCCATCAGTGACCCTTTCGACGGAGAACTAATCTATGGCTACACCTTC.